This is a list of T cell receptor beta chains from one sample in a study of T cell repertoires in cytomegalovirus infection. Each CDR3 protein is one row after TCRdb ran MiXCR on the reads. Altogether approximately 280,000 distinct CDR3 sequences are present, approximately 22% being singletons, with the ten largest covering roughly a fifth. For these receptors, no antigen is known. This specimen consisted of cultured PBMCs, obtained from culture after CMV antigen stimulation. These receptors were obtained from a human donor in good health (CMV status not recorded). Some clones in this sample may be carry-over from other donors' samples. Both conserved end residues are part of each CDR3. A D gene is named only where the DNA matches it firmly. The listing skips clone size in some rows; elsewhere it reads once, few, many or a size class.

CDR3,DNA,J,size,V,D
CASSRGLNTDTQYF,TGTGCCAGCAGCCGGGGACTGAACACAGATACGCAGTATTTT,TRBJ2-3,many,TRBV7-2,NA
CATSRRNSGANVLTF,TGTGCCACCAGCAGACGGAACTCTGGGGCCAACGTCCTGACTTTC,TRBJ2-6,few,TRBV15,NA
CASSIREGRGNQPQHF,TGTGCCAGTAGTATTCGTGAGGGAAGGGGCAATCAGCCCCAGCATTTT,TRBJ1-5,NA,TRBV19,NA
CASNGGSGANVLTF,TGTGCCAGCAATGGGGGCTCCGGGGCCAACGTCCTGACTTTC,TRBJ2-6,NA,TRBV6-1,NA
CASSLWEEGYTF,TGTGCCAGCAGTTTATGGGAAGAAGGCTACACCTTC,TRBJ1-2,NA,TRBV12-3/TRBV12-4,NA
CASSVGVAGGPETQYF,TGTGCCAGCAGCGTAGGGGTGGCGGGAGGGCCCGAGACCCAGTACTTC,TRBJ2-5,NA,TRBV9,TRBD2
CASSQGSASGYHEQYF,TGTGCCAGCAGCCAAGGCTCGGCTAGCGGGTACCACGAGCAGTACTTC,TRBJ2-7,few,TRBV4-2,TRBD2
CASSYPLQEETQYF,TGTGCCAGCAGTTACCCCCTCCAGGAGGAGACCCAGTACTTC,TRBJ2-5,NA,TRBV6-2/TRBV6-3,NA
CASSEIFDLALTDTQYF,TGTGCCAGCAGTGAAATCTTTGATCTAGCCCTCACAGATACGCAGTATTTT,TRBJ2-3,few,TRBV25-1,NA
CASSLNMGASYEQYF,TGTGCCAGCAGTTTAAATATGGGAGCCTCCTACGAGCAGTACTTC,TRBJ2-7,NA,TRBV12-3/TRBV12-4,NA
CASTGTNTYNEQFF,TGTGCCAGCACCGGAACCAACACCTACAATGAGCAGTTCTTC,TRBJ2-1,once,TRBV12-3/TRBV12-4,NA
CASSTGPRTEQYF,TGTGCCAGCAGCACGGGACCGCGAACCGAGCAGTACTTC,TRBJ2-7,many,TRBV6-2/TRBV6-3,NA
CASRTGRPDGYTF,TGTGCCAGCAGAACAGGACGCCCGGATGGCTACACCTTC,TRBJ1-2,few,TRBV6-5,NA
CASSLVGAAAGQFF,TGTGCCAGCAGCTTAGTAGGGGCGGCGGCAGGGCAGTTCTTC,TRBJ2-1,few,TRBV7-4,NA
CASSLEGFNQPQHF,TGTGCCAGCAGTTTAGAGGGATTCAATCAGCCCCAGCATTTT,TRBJ1-5,many,TRBV28,NA
CATSGGSNQPQHF,TGTGCCACCAGTGGTGGGAGCAATCAGCCCCAGCATTTT,TRBJ1-5,NA,TRBV24-1,NA
CASSYSGRGETQYF,TGTGCCAGCAGTTACTCTGGGAGGGGGGAGACCCAGTACTTC,TRBJ2-5,many,TRBV6-5,NA
CASRGTPDEQFF,TGTGCCAGTAGGGGGACACCGGATGAGCAGTTCTTC,TRBJ2-1,few,TRBV19,NA
CASSRTSGASYEQYF,TGTGCCAGCAGCCGGACTAGCGGGGCCTCCTACGAGCAGTACTTC,TRBJ2-7,many,TRBV7-2,TRBD2
CASGGGQDYNEQFF,TGTGCTAGTGGTGGGGGGCAGGACTACAATGAGCAGTTCTTC,TRBJ2-1,NA,TRBV12-5,NA
CASSPLQGTVRDEQFF,TGTGCCAGCTCACCCCTACAGGGAACCGTACGGGATGAGCAGTTCTTC,TRBJ2-1,NA,TRBV18,NA
CASSLRVGGELFF,TGTGCCAGCAGTCTTAGGGTCGGCGGGGAGCTGTTTTTT,TRBJ2-2,few,TRBV28,NA
CASSQDPGFQETQYF,TGCGCCAGCAGCCAAGATCCAGGGTTCCAAGAGACCCAGTACTTC,TRBJ2-5,NA,TRBV4-3,NA
CASSSARTGAGSGNTIYF,TGTGCCAGCAGTTCCGCCCGGACAGGCGCCGGCTCTGGAAACACCATATATTTT,TRBJ1-3,NA,TRBV12-3/TRBV12-4,TRBD1
CASSAIGVLAGNSATGELFF,TGTGCCAGCAGCGCCATCGGTGTACTAGCGGGAAACTCCGCCACCGGGGAGCTGTTTTTT,TRBJ2-2,NA,TRBV25-1,TRBD2
CASSPRQSSTDTQYF,TGTGCCAGCAGCCCCCGGCAATCTAGCACAGATACGCAGTATTTT,TRBJ2-3,NA,TRBV7-2,NA
CASSLSRLALNEQFF,TGTGCCAGCAGTTTATCGCGACTAGCGCTCAATGAGCAGTTCTTC,TRBJ2-1,many,TRBV27,TRBD2
CASGLVPNLDGYTF,TGTGCTAGTGGTTTGGTCCCCAACTTGGATGGCTACACCTTC,TRBJ1-2,NA,TRBV12-5,NA
CAWLHRGGGTDTQYF,TGTGCCTGGCTTCACCGAGGCGGGGGTACAGATACGCAGTATTTT,TRBJ2-3,NA,TRBV30,TRBD2
CASSLSPFGGYTF,TGCGCCAGCAGCCTCAGCCCTTTTGGGGGCTACACCTTC,TRBJ1-2,NA,TRBV4-1,NA
CASSYSGGQYF,TGTGCCAGCAGTTACAGCGGGGGTCAGTACTTC,TRBJ2-4,NA,TRBV6-2/TRBV6-3,TRBD2
CASSSRERDTQYF,TGTGCCAGCAGCTCCCGGGAGAGAGATACGCAGTATTTT,TRBJ2-3,NA,TRBV7-2,NA
CASSPSGTAGNTIYF,TGTGCCAGCAGCCCATCCGGGACGGCTGGAAACACCATATATTTT,TRBJ1-3,few,TRBV7-2,NA
CATKIADGELFF,TGTGCCACCAAGATCGCCGACGGGGAGCTGTTTTTT,TRBJ2-2,few,TRBV12-3/TRBV12-4,NA
CASSGRDSRQPQHF,TGTGCCAGCAGTGGCCGGGACAGTCGACAGCCCCAGCATTTT,TRBJ1-5,NA,TRBV2,TRBD1
CASSRAGNTGELFF,TGTGCCAGCAGTCGAGCGGGGAACACCGGGGAGCTGTTTTTT,TRBJ2-2,many,TRBV12-3/TRBV12-4,NA
CASSPSSGLNTGELFF,TGTGCCAGCAGCCCCTCCAGCGGGCTCAACACCGGGGAGCTGTTTTTT,TRBJ2-2,NA,TRBV5-5,NA
CASRMGGGQPQHF,TGTGCCAGCCGGATGGGGGGAGGCCAGCCCCAGCATTTT,TRBJ1-5,few,TRBV27,NA
CASSQERAGNTIYF,TGTGCCAGCAGCCAAGAACGGGCGGGAAACACCATATATTTT,TRBJ1-3,many,TRBV4-2,NA
CASNRISRGAGANVLTF,TGTGCCAGCAATCGCATCTCCAGGGGAGCTGGGGCCAACGTCCTGACTTTC,TRBJ2-6,NA,TRBV6-2/TRBV6-3,NA
CASSRVPGQGENTEAFF,TGTGCCAGCAGTCGGGTCCCCGGACAGGGAGAAAACACTGAAGCTTTCTTT,TRBJ1-1,NA,TRBV28,TRBD1
CASSGEMETQYF,TGTGCCAGCAGCGGTGAGATGGAGACCCAGTACTTC,TRBJ2-5,NA,TRBV7-6,NA
CASSLEGSGMNTGELFF,TGTGCCAGCAGCTTAGAGGGTTCTGGGATGAACACCGGGGAGCTGTTTTTT,TRBJ2-2,few,TRBV7-8,NA
CASSLGRTLYGYTF,TGTGCCAGCAGCTTGGGCAGGACACTCTACGGCTACACCTTC,TRBJ1-2,NA,TRBV5-6,NA
CASSQGLALRQPQHF,TGCGCCAGCAGCCAAGGTCTAGCCCTTCGGCAGCCCCAGCATTTT,TRBJ1-5,NA,TRBV4-3,NA
CASSPTGGGYTF,TGTGCCAGCAGTCCGACGGGGGGCGGCTACACCTTC,TRBJ1-2,NA,TRBV12-3/TRBV12-4,NA
CSARVLQETQYF,TGCAGTGCTAGAGTGTTGCAAGAGACCCAGTACTTC,TRBJ2-5,few,TRBV20-1,NA
CAGAGGTYNEQFF,TGTGCCGGAGCGGGGGGGACCTACAATGAGCAGTTCTTC,TRBJ2-1,few,TRBV6-6,TRBD2
CASSQEGGIGAYEQYF,TGCGCCAGCAGCCAAGAAGGCGGGATTGGCGCCTACGAGCAGTACTTC,TRBJ2-7,NA,TRBV4-1,NA
CASSHSSLGGSPYEQYF,TGCGCCAGCAGCCATTCCTCCCTAGGGGGGAGTCCCTACGAGCAGTACTTC,TRBJ2-7,many,TRBV4-1,NA
CASSLWGANEQFF,TGTGCCAGCAGTTTGTGGGGGGCTAATGAGCAGTTCTTC,TRBJ2-1,few,TRBV12-3/TRBV12-4,NA
CASSLGGSGRVQETQYF,TGTGCCAGCAGTTTAGGAGGTAGCGGGAGGGTCCAAGAGACCCAGTACTTC,TRBJ2-5,few,TRBV12-3/TRBV12-4,TRBD2
CASSEYGTSEKLFF,TGCGCCAGCAGTGAGTACGGAACAAGTGAAAAACTGTTTTTT,TRBJ1-4,NA,TRBV10-2,NA
CASNRRGGQGSYNEQFF,TGTGCCAGCAACAGACGAGGGGGACAGGGGTCCTACAATGAGCAGTTCTTC,TRBJ2-1,many,TRBV2,TRBD1
CASSGIGELFF,TGTGCCAGCAGCGGGATAGGGGAGCTGTTTTTT,TRBJ2-2,once,TRBV6-2/TRBV6-3,NA
CASSHRAGTSYEQYF,TGTGCCAGCAGCCATCGGGCAGGGACGTCCTACGAGCAGTACTTC,TRBJ2-7,few,TRBV14,NA